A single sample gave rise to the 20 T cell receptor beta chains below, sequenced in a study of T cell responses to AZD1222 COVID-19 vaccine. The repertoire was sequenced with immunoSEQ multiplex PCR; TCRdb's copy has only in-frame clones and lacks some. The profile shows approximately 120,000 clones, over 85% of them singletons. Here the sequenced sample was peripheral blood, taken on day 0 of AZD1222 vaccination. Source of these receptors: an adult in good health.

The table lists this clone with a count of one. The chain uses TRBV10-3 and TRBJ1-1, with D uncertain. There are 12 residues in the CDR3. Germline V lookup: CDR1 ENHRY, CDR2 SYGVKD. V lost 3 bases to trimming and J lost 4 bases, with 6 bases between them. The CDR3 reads CAISDGSTEAFF. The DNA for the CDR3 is TGTGCCATCAGTGATGGATCCACTGAAGCTTTCTTT.

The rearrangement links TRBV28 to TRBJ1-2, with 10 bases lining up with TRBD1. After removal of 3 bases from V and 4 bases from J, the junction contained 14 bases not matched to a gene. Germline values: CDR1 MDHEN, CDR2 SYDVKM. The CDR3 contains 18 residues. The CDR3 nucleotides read TGTGCCAGCAGTTTCGGGGGGACAGGGGCTCCCGGGGCCTATGGCTACACCTTC. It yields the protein CASSFGGTGAPGAYGYTF.

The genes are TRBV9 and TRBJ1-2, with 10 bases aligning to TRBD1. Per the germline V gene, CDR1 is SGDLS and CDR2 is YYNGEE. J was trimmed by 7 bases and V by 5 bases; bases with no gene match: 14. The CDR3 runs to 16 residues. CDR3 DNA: TGTGCCAGCAGATTTGCCGTAGGACAGGGGGACGGTGGCTACACCTTC. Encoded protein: CASRFAVGQGDGGYTF.

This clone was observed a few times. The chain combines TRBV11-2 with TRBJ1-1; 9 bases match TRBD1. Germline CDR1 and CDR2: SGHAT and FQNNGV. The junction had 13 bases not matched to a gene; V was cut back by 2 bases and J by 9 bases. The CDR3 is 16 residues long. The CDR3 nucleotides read TGTGCCAGCAGCTTAACAAACAGGGGGCGCGTTAAGAAAGCTTTCTTT. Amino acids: CASSLTNRGRVKKAFF. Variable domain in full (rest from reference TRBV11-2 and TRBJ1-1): EAGVAQSPRYKIIEKRQSVAFWCNPISGHATLYWYQQILGQGPKLLIQFQNNGVVDDSQLPKDRFSAERLKGVDSTLKIQPAKLEDSAVYLCASSLTNRGRVKKAFFGQGTRLTVV.

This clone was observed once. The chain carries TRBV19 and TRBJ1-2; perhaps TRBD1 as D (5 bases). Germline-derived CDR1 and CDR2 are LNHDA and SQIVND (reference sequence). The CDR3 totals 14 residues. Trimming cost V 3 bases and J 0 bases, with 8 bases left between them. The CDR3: CASSMRQSNYGYTF. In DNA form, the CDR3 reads TGTGCCAGTAGTATGAGACAGTCTAACTATGGCTACACCTTC.

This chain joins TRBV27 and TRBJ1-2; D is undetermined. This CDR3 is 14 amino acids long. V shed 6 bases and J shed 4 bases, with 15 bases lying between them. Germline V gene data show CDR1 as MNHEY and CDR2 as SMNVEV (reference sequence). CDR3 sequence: CASRVASDGYGYTF. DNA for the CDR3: TGTGCCAGCAGAGTGGCCTCGGACGGCTATGGCTACACCTTC.

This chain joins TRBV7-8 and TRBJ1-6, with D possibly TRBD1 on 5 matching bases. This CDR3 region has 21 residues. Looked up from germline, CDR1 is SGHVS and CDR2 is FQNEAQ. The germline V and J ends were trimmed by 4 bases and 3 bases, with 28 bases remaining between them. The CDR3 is CASSWGGEGPGIFLYNSPLHF. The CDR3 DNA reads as TGTGCCAGCAGCTGGGGCGGGGAGGGCCCGGGAATATTTCTCTATAATTCACCCCTCCACTTT.

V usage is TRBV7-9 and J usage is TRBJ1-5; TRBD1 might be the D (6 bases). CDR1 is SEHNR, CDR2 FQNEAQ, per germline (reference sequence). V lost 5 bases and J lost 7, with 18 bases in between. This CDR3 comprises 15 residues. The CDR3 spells CASSRDTNRGQPQHF. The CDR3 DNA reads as TGTGCCAGCAGCCGGGACACTAACAGAGGACAGCCCCAGCATTTT.

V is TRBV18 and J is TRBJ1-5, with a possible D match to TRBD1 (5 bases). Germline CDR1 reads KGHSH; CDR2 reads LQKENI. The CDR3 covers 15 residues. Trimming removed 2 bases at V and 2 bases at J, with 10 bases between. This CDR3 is CASSPTGQGNQPQHF. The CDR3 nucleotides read TGTGCCAGCTCACCAACGGGGCAGGGCAATCAGCCCCAGCATTTT.

In nucleotides, the CDR3 is TGTGCCAGCAGCCCCCAGGGTTGGGATGGCTACACCTTC. It codes for CASSPQGWDGYTF. J is TRBJ1-2 and V is TRBV9; TRBD1 is a possible D gene (5 bases). Germline values: CDR1 SGDLS, CDR2 YYNGEE. V was shortened by 4 bases and J by 6 bases, with 13 bases between the two germline ends. CDR3 size: 13 residues. The variable domain in full, completed from reference TRBV9 and TRBJ1-2, reads DSGVTQTPKHLITATGQRVTLRCSPRSGDLSVYWYQQSLDQGLQFLIQYYNGEERAKGNILERFSAQQFPDLHSELNLSSLELGDSALYFCASSPQGWDGYTFGSGTRLTVV.

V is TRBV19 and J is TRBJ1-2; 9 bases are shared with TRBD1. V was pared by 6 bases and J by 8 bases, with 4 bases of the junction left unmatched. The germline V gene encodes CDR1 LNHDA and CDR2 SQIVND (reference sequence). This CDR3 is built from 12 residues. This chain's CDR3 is CASRGQGRGYTF. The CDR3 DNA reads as TGTGCCAGTAGGGGACAGGGAAGGGGCTACACCTTC.

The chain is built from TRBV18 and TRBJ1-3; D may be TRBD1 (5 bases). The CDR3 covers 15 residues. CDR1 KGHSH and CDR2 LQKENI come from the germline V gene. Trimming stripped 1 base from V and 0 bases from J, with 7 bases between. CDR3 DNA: TGTGCCAGCTCACCACTGGGGGACTCTGGAAACACCATATATTTT. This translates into CASSPLGDSGNTIYF.

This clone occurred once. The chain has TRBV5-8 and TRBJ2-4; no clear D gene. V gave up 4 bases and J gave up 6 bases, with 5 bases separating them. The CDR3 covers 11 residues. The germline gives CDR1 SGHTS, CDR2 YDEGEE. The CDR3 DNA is TGTGCCAGCAGCCCTGTAAACATTCAGTACTTC. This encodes CASSPVNIQYF.

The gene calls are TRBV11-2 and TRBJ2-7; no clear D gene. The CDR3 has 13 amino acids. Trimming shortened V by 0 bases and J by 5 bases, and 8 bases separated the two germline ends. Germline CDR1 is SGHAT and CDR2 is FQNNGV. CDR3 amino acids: CASSLDRANEQYF. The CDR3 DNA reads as TGTGCCAGCAGCTTAGATCGGGCGAACGAGCAGTACTTC.

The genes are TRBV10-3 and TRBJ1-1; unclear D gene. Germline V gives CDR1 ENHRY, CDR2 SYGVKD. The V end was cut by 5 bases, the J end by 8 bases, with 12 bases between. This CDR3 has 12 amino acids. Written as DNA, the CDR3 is TGTGCCATCAGTTCACGAGAAAGAGAAGCTTTCTTT. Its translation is CAISSREREAFF.

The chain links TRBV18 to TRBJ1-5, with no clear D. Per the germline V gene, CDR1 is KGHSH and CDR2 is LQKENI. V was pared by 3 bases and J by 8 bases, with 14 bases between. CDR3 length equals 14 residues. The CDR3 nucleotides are TGTGCCAGCTCACCCAACCACAGCGAAAAGCCCCAGCATTTT. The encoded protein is CASSPNHSEKPQHF.

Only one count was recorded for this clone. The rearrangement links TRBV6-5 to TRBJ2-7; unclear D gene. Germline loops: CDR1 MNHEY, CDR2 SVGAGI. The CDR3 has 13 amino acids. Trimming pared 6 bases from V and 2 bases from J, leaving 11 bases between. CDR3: CASSVTGPYEQYF. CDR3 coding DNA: TGTGCCAGCAGCGTGACGGGTCCCTACGAGCAGTACTTC.

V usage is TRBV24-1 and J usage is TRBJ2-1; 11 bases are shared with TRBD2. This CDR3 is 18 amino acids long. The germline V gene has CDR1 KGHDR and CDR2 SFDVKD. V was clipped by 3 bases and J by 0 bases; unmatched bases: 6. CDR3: CATSDIRGTSGSYNEQFF. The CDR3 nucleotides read TGTGCCACCAGTGATATTCGAGGGACTAGCGGCTCCTACAATGAGCAGTTCTTC.

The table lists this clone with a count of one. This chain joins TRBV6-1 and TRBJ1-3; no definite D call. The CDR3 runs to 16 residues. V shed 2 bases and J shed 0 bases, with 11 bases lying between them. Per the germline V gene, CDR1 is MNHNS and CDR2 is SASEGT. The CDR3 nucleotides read TGTGCCAGCAGTGAAATCGGCTCAGCCTCTGGAAACACCATATATTTT. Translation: CASSEIGSASGNTIYF.

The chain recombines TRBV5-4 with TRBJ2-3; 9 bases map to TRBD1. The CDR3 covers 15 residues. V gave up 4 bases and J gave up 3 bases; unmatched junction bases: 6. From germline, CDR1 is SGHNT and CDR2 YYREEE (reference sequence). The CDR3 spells CASSLDRGGTDTQYF. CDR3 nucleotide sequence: TGTGCCAGCAGCCTGGACAGGGGAGGGACAGATACGCAGTATTTT.